The TCR beta chain under discussion was sequenced for a study of cytomegalovirus exposure and HLA in healthy donors. Looking at the study overall: According to later analysis, the same platform produced the 120 or so validation and several hundred first-cohort repertoires.

A remark on this clone: Its antigen is currently unknown.

Notes on the study in general: That first-cohort TCR clusters tended to co-occur in the 90 to 150 validation repertoires was found in a later analysis. Most TCR sequences were uncommon, yet certain public TCRs appeared in many donors. For cytomegalovirus status, the classifier reportedly gave diagnoses with high specificity and sensitivity.

Deletions cut 2 bases from V and 7 bases from J, with 6 bases between. The CDR3 sequence is 12 residues long. Germline V gives CDR1 ENHRY, CDR2 SYGVKD. The repertoire was sequenced with immunoSEQ multiplex PCR; TCRdb's copy has only in-frame clones and lacks some. This table has around 60,000 clones, 90% to 96% appearing once. The receptor comes from a young woman in good health and CMV-seronegative. V and J are TRBV10-3 and TRBJ1-5; no reliable D call. The sequenced material came from PBMCs. The CDR3 bases are TGTGCCATCAGTGAGGAAAGCCAGCCCCAGCATTTT. This codes for CAISEESQPQHF.